A selection of T cell receptor beta chains follows, all from one sample in a study of CXCR3-negative and CXCR3-positive naive CD8 T cells. Each CDR3 protein gets one entry in TCRdb, which reprocessed the 5' RACE reads and gives no DNA. Its clone listing holds 130,000 or so distinct CDR3 sequences. The source material was naive CXCR3+ CD8+ T cells from blood. These receptors were obtained from a human donor in good health. Some clones in this sample may be carry-over from other donors' samples. Each CDR3 is given with its conserved first and last residue.

CDR3 protein,J gene,V gene
CASSQAGSLGRVYEQYF,TRBJ2-7,TRBV4-1
CASTRTGNTEAFF,TRBJ1-1,TRBV19
CASSGGLSNEKLFF,TRBJ1-4,TRBV7-9
CASSLAAGGEQFF,TRBJ2-1,TRBV5-1
CASSDQGGQETQYF,TRBJ2-5,TRBV7-9
CASSPTAAYEQYF,TRBJ2-7,TRBV18
CASSHIAGGELFF,TRBJ2-2,TRBV4-1
CASSFGTVMNTQYF,TRBJ2-3,TRBV5-4
CSARDPIRAAGIYEQYF,TRBJ2-7,TRBV20-1
CASSLVTGNYGYTF,TRBJ1-2,TRBV5-1
CSVVGATGELFF,TRBJ2-2,TRBV29-1
CASSLAGRNEQFF,TRBJ2-1,TRBV7-9
CASSVEGTDYEQYF,TRBJ2-7,TRBV9
CASSLRGVSYEQYF,TRBJ2-7,TRBV27
CATSRDRLSDNEQFF,TRBJ2-1,TRBV15
CSAPAGGLAGAHNEQFF,TRBJ2-1,TRBV20-1
CASSLSGGPFNEQFF,TRBJ2-1,TRBV7-9
CSVEGQGEYYGYTF,TRBJ1-2,TRBV29-1
CSVGQGSEAFF,TRBJ1-1,TRBV29-1
CASSFRDGDTDTQYF,TRBJ2-3,TRBV27
CASSQDFARETYEQYF,TRBJ2-7,TRBV4-1
CASSQTGWETQYF,TRBJ2-5,TRBV4-2
CASSQVQRAYNEQFF,TRBJ2-1,TRBV4-2
CSARDWGQGNNSPLHF,TRBJ1-6,TRBV20-1
CASSQVDSEQYF,TRBJ2-7,TRBV4-3
CASTHLGGVDTEAFF,TRBJ1-1,TRBV28
CSGMTGGNIQYF,TRBJ2-4,TRBV29-1
CASSLALGTSSYNEQFF,TRBJ2-1,TRBV7-8
CARTDGLGPEAFF,TRBJ1-1,TRBV21-1
CASSAGQGSYEQYF,TRBJ2-7,TRBV19
CASSLLVAGVKETQYF,TRBJ2-5,TRBV7-9
CASSFYGLAQNNEQFF,TRBJ2-1,TRBV7-3